Reported below is one T cell receptor (beta chain). Its antigen is currently unknown. Germline V lookup: CDR1 SGHTA, CDR2 FQGNSA. Trimming stripped 2 bases from V and 4 bases from J, with 18 bases between. The CDR3 covers 18 residues. The PCR used 60 Vbeta and 13 Jbeta primers. Assay used: immunoSEQ multiplex PCR; TCRdb lists only in-frame clones, some missing. The sample yields about 150,000 clones, around 80% seen once. These data belong to a study of cytomegalovirus exposure and HLA in healthy donors. General study results and limits: Apparent HLA restriction characterized most CMV-associated TCR beta chains in a later analysis.

The sequenced material came from PBMCs. This TCR was recovered from a middle-aged woman in good health and CMV-seropositive. This chain connects TRBV7-2 to TRBJ2-6; D is possibly TRBD2 (5 bases). The CDR3 region is CASSLRSGPGLGANVLTF. For the CDR3, the DNA is TGTGCCAGCAGCTTAAGGAGCGGACCCGGGTTGGGGGCCAACGTCCTGACTTTC.